This TCR beta chain was documented in a study of T cells expressing NK-cell markers. The CDR3 has 14 amino acids. TCRdb reanalyzed the 5' RACE reads, giving one entry per CDR3 protein sequence and no DNA. Here the sample table reports some 410,000 distinct CDR3 sequences. The sequencing input was blood T cells: a sorted CD56 or NKG2C T cell subset, CD4+ or CD8+ T cells, or bulk PBMC T cells (not recorded which). The chain links TRBV12-3 or TRBV12-4 to TRBJ2-3; lacking DNA, the TRBD1 call made by TCRdb goes unchecked. This receptor was taken from a woman aged 18-70 years in good health. CDR3 protein: CASSLGAPTDTQYF.